The 22 T cell receptor beta chains in this list originate from one sample, sequenced in a study of regulatory T cells in long-lasting Graves disease. Described time point: newly diagnosed GD, antithyroid drugs for less than 3 months. Isolated PBMC RNA provided the starting material for the TCR library. Construction of the TCR beta libraries employed iRepertoire HTBI primers in conjunction with Arm-PCR of CDR3 regions. One entry per CDR3 protein, called by TCRdb with MiXCR from the multiplex PCR reads. The repertoire holds 500,000 or so distinct CDR3 sequences, with about 14% as singletons. This sample was also put to use in a study of T cells in Graves' hyperthyroidism and ophthalmopathy.

The sequences come from peripheral blood mononuclear cells (PBMCs), collected at new diagnosis, from a patient treated with antithyroid drugs. These receptors came from a woman aged 50 to 60 with Graves disease.

The genes are TRBV6-1 and TRBJ2-7; unclear D gene. V was shortened by 8 bases and J by 4 bases, with 15 bases between the two germline ends. Germline V CDR1 and CDR2: MNHNS, SASEGT. CDR3 length equals 13 residues. This CDR3 reads CASAWTEWYEQYF. CDR3 bases: TGTGCCAGCGCCTGGACGGAATGGTACGAGCAGTACTTC.

This clonotype was seen a few times. The rearrangement joins TRBV5-1 to TRBJ2-1; a weak D match, TRBD2 (6 bases). The CDR3 length is 16 residues. Germline CDR1 SGHRS, CDR2 YFSETQ. Trimming stripped 4 bases from V and 2 bases from J, with 16 bases between. The CDR3 sequence is CASSDSGRLTYNEQFF. The CDR3 DNA sequence: TGCGCCAGCAGCGATAGCGGAAGGCTAACCTACAATGAGCAGTTCTTC.

This clonotype has just a few counts. The chain employs TRBV10-2 and TRBJ2-7; the match to TRBD2 covers 16 bases. J gave up 7 bases and V 4 bases, and 10 bases lay outside the gene matches. There are 17 residues in the CDR3. The germline gives CDR1 WSHSY, CDR2 SAAADI. CDR3: CASSGTGGTSGRGEQYF. The CDR3 region has the DNA TGCGCCAGCAGTGGAACAGGGGGGACTAGCGGGAGGGGAGAGCAGTACTTC.

There are many counts of this clonotype. This sequence joins TRBV6-5 and TRBJ2-5; D is uncertain. Trimming stripped 4 bases from V and 5 bases from J, with 11 bases between. The CDR3 is made up of 13 amino acids. Germline values: CDR1 MNHEY, CDR2 SVGAGI. CDR3 sequence (DNA): TGTGCCAGCAGTTTGGACGGGCGGGAGACCCAGTACTTC. Translation: CASSLDGRETQYF.

This clonotype was counted at least ten times. This chain joins TRBV20-1 and TRBJ2-1, with D perhaps matching TRBD2 (6 bases). V was trimmed by 0 bases and J by 10 bases, leaving 10 bases between them. There are 12 residues in the CDR3. CDR1 is DFQATT, CDR2 SNEGSKA, per germline (reference sequence). As DNA, the CDR3 is TGCAGTGCTAGAGATCGGGGGTCCGAGCAGTTCTTC. Protein: CSARDRGSEQFF.

This clonotype occurred a few times. J is TRBJ2-3 and V is TRBV11-1, with TRBD1 matching 7 bases. CDR1 and CDR2 (germline): SGHAT, FQDESV (reference sequence). The CDR3 loop spans 14 amino acids. Trimming took 4 bases from V and 2 from J; bases not matched to a gene: 3. In DNA form, the CDR3 reads TGTGCCAGCAGCTCCGGACAGGTCACAGATACGCAGTATTTT. It specifies CASSSGQVTDTQYF.

This clonotype has a handful of counts. The chain uses TRBV6-1 and TRBJ1-5; 12 bases are a match to TRBD1. V dropped 7 bases and J dropped 5; count of bases not matched to a gene: 6. There are 15 residues in the CDR3. Germline assignment: CDR1 MNHNS and CDR2 SASEGT. The CDR3 sequence is CASTKGQGADQPQHF. The CDR3 DNA is TGTGCCAGCACCAAGGGACAGGGGGCGGATCAGCCCCAGCATTTT.

This clonotype was found many times. The chain couples TRBV27 to TRBJ2-7; D is possibly TRBD1 (5 bases). The CDR3 is 16 amino acids. V was trimmed by 5 bases and J by 3 bases, leaving 20 bases between them. CDR1 is MNHEY, CDR2 SMNVEV, per germline (reference sequence). The CDR3 reads CASSLGPDITIYEQYF. The CDR3 bases are TGTGCCAGCAGTCTTGGGCCGGACATTACGATCTACGAGCAGTACTTC.

The chain recombines TRBV29-1 with TRBJ2-1, with 7 bases matching TRBD2. Germline values: CDR1 SQVTM, CDR2 ANQGSEA. The trim removed 1 base at V and 3 bases at J, leaving 9 bases unmatched. The CDR3 length is 16 residues. The CDR3 loop is CSVEGQRLAVYNEQFF. The CDR3 nucleotides are TGCAGCGTTGAAGGACAAAGACTAGCAGTCTACAATGAGCAGTTCTTC.

This clonotype was detected many times. The rearrangement uses TRBV28 and TRBJ1-6; D gene uncertain. The germline V gene has CDR1 MDHEN and CDR2 SYDVKM. The CDR3 has 14 residues. The V end was cut by 5 bases, the J end by 9 bases, with 14 bases between. The DNA of the CDR3 is TGTGCCAGCAGTCCAATGCGTCAAATTTCACCCCTCCACTTT. This codes for CASSPMRQISPLHF. Using reference TRBV28 and TRBJ1-6 for the parts outside the CDR3, the full variable domain is DVKVTQSSRYLVKRTGEKVFLECVQDMDHENMFWYRQDPGLGLRLIYFSYDVKMKEKGDIPEGYSVSREKKERFSLILESASTNQTSMYLCASSPMRQISPLHFGNGTRLTVT.

The J gene is TRBJ2-1, the V gene TRBV30; 10 bases fit TRBD2. Looked up from germline, CDR1 is GTSNPN and CDR2 is SVGIG (reference sequence). Unmatched junction bases numbered 11, after V lost 5 bases and J lost 7 bases. CDR3 length: 15 amino acids. The CDR3 nucleotides read TGTGCCTGGGGCAAGGGGCTAGCGGGAGAGAATGAGCAGTTCTTC. It specifies CAWGKGLAGENEQFF. Together with reference TRBV30 and TRBJ2-1, the CDR3 gives the full variable domain: SQTIHQWPATLVQPVGSPLSLECTVEGTSNPNLYWYRQAAGRGLQLLFYSVGIGQISSEVPQNLSASRPQDRQFILSSKKLLLSDSGFYLCAWGKGLAGENEQFFGPGTRLTVL.

This clonotype was counted once. The chain couples TRBV25-1 to TRBJ2-3, with TRBD1 matching 10 bases. V shed 3 bases and J 2 bases; nucleotides not matched to a gene: 8. Germline V CDR1 and CDR2: MGHDK, SYGVNS. This CDR3 is built from 17 residues. The CDR3: CASSEAPTGGFTDTQYF. The CDR3 DNA follows: TGTGCCAGCAGTGAGGCCCCGACAGGGGGCTTCACAGATACGCAGTATTTT. Supplemented by reference TRBV25-1 and TRBJ2-3, the full variable domain reads EADIYQTPRYLVIGTGKKITLECSQTMGHDKMYWYQQDPGMELHLIHYSYGVNSTEKGDLSSESTVSRIRTEHFPLTLESARPSHTSQYLCASSEAPTGGFTDTQYFGPGTRLTVL.

This clonotype was found many times. This chain uses TRBV19 with TRBJ1-3, with 7 nucleotides matching TRBD1. The trim removed 5 bases at V and 2 bases at J, leaving 3 bases unmatched. The CDR3 is 14 residues long. Germline V gene sequence: CDR1 LNHDA, CDR2 SQIVND (reference sequence). The CDR3 DNA reads as TGTGCCAGTAGTGACAGGGCGGCTGGAAACACCATATATTTT. This translates into CASSDRAAGNTIYF.

This clonotype was observed at least ten times. The chain has TRBV5-1 and TRBJ2-7; D is perhaps TRBD1 (7 bases). This CDR3 region has 15 residues. The germline CDR1 and CDR2 sequences are SGHRS and YFSETQ. Trimming pared 4 bases from V and 3 bases from J, leaving 17 bases between. The CDR3 DNA is TGCGCCAGCAGCCCGGGGGAACAGGGGAGCTACGAGCAGTACTTC. Residues: CASSPGEQGSYEQYF.

This clonotype was observed at least ten times. The chain joins TRBV28 to TRBJ2-4, with 8 nucleotides matching TRBD2. Germline assignment: CDR1 MDHEN and CDR2 SYDVKM. The CDR3 contains 16 residues. After removal of 6 bases from V and 6 bases from J, the junction contained 13 bases not matched to a gene. CDR3 DNA sequence: TGTGCCAGCAGACCCCCAGCGGGGGACCCGGGAAACATTCAGTACTTC. As protein: CASRPPAGDPGNIQYF.

The chain is built from TRBV28 and TRBJ2-2; a weak D match, TRBD2 (6 bases). Per germline, CDR1 MDHEN and CDR2 SYDVKM. The CDR3 contains 14 residues. V lost 8 bases and J 2 bases, leaving 12 bases between the germline ends. The CDR3 region is CASLGLTNTGELFF. CDR3 nucleotides: TGTGCCAGCCTCGGACTAACTAACACCGGGGAGCTGTTTTTT.

Ten or more counts support this clonotype. V is TRBV5-1 and J is TRBJ2-4, with 8 bases that match TRBD1. CDR3 size: 16 residues. Germline V gives CDR1 SGHRS, CDR2 YFSETQ. Unmatched junction bases numbered 2, after V lost 0 bases and J lost 0 bases. This chain's CDR3 is CASSLGQGRAKNIQYF. Written as DNA, the CDR3 is TGCGCCAGCAGCTTGGGACAGGGGAGAGCCAAAAACATTCAGTACTTC.

The chain links TRBV5-1 to TRBJ2-7; TRBD1 might be the D (5 bases). Trimming pared 4 bases from V and 3 bases from J, leaving 11 bases between. The CDR3 covers 13 residues. Germline V gene lookup returns CDR1 SGHRS and CDR2 YFSETQ. The CDR3 loop is CASSTGQVYEQYF. The DNA for the CDR3 is TGCGCCAGCAGCACCGGACAAGTCTACGAGCAGTACTTC. The full variable domain, with the rest looked up from reference TRBV5-1 and TRBJ2-7, is KAGVTQTPRYLIKTRGQQVTLSCSPISGHRSVSWYQQTPGQGLQFLFEYFSETQRNKGNFPGRFSGRQFSNSRSEMNVSTLELGDSALYLCASSTGQVYEQYFGPGTRLTVT.

This clonotype was observed a few times. J is TRBJ2-7 and V is TRBV4-1; the match to TRBD2 covers 7 bases. The junction had 12 bases not matched to a gene; V was cut back by 2 bases and J by 2 bases. The CDR3 has 17 residues. CDR1 is MGHRA and CDR2 is YSYEKL in the germline V gene. The CDR3 DNA sequence: TGCGCCAGCAGCCAATCCCCGATGCGGGAGAAGACCTACGAGCAGTACTTC. Translation gives CASSQSPMREKTYEQYF.

This clonotype has a handful of counts. This chain connects TRBV5-1 to TRBJ2-3, with 7 bases fitting TRBD1. Germline trimming cut 5 bases from V and 2 bases from J; bases unmatched to any gene: 5. CDR3 length equals 14 residues. CDR1 and CDR2 (germline): SGHRS, YFSETQ. The CDR3 coding sequence is TGCGCCAGCAGGTCGGGACAGCCCACAGATACGCAGTATTTT. Its protein product is CASRSGQPTDTQYF.

Ten or more counts support this clonotype. The chain combines TRBV6-9 with TRBJ1-1; no clear D. V lost 3 bases and J lost 3, with 14 bases in between. The CDR3 has 15 amino acids. Looked up from germline, CDR1 is MNHGY and CDR2 is SVAAGI. The CDR3 loop reads CASSYQGLVYTEAFF. CDR3 nucleotide sequence: TGTGCCAGCAGTTACCAAGGGTTGGTTTACACTGAAGCTTTCTTT.

This clonotype was observed at least ten times. The chain uses TRBV12-3 or TRBV12-4 and TRBJ1-3, with no clear D. The length of the CDR3 is 14 residues. The V end lost 3 bases, the J end lost 3 bases, and 9 bases lay between the germline ends. The CDR3 protein is CASSFRYDGNTIYF. The CDR3 bases are TGTGCCAGCAGTTTCAGATACGATGGAAACACCATATATTTT.